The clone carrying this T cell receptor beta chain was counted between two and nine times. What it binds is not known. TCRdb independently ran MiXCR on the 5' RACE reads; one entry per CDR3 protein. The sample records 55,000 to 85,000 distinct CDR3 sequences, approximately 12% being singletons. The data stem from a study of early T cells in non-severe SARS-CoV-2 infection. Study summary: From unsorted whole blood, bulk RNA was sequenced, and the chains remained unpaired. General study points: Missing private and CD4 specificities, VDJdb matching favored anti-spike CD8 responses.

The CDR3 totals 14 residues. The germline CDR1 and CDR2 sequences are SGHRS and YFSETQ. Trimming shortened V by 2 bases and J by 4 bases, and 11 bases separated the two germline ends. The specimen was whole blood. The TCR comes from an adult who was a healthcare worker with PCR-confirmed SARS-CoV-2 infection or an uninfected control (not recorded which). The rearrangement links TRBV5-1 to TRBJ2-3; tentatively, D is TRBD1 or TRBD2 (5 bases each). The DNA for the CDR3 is TGCGCCAGCAGCTTACTAGGGGCGGCAGATACGCAGTATTTT. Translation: CASSLLGAADTQYF. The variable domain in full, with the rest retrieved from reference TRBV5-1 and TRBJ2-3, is KAGVTQTPRYLIKTRGQQVTLSCSPISGHRSVSWYQQTPGQGLQFLFEYFSETQRNKGNFPGRFSGRQFSNSRSEMNVSTLELGDSALYLCASSLLGAADTQYFGPGTRLTVL.